Shown below are 19 T cell receptor beta chains from a single sample sequenced in a study of CD8+CD57+ T cells in acquired aplastic anemia. Patients who underwent sequencing had shown CD8+CD57+ cell expansion by flow cytometry. Genomic DNA, the template, was used for profiling of the TCR beta VDJ and CDR3. Via MiXCR, TCRdb re-called the reads, giving one row per CDR3 protein. The table records around 180,000 distinct CDR3 sequences, roughly 50% of them present only once. The sample taken for sequencing was sorted CD4+, CD8+, or CD8+CD57+ T cells (not recorded which) from PBMCs. The source of these receptors is a human donor with aplastic anemia.

CDR3 DNA sequence: TGTGCCAGTAGTGTAAGTAAGAACACTGAAGCTTTCTTT. Amino acids: CASSVSKNTEAFF. The chain employs TRBV19 and TRBJ1-1, with no clear D. Trimming took off 5 bases at V and 1 base at J, with 8 bases between the two ends. The V gene's germline CDR1 is LNHDA and CDR2 SQIVND (reference sequence). There are 13 residues in the CDR3.

This chain uses TRBV24-1 with TRBJ1-5; no clear D gene. Germline V gene lookup returns CDR1 KGHDR and CDR2 SFDVKD. The CDR3 runs 14 residues. Trimming pared 0 bases from V and 4 bases from J, leaving 6 bases between. In DNA form, the CDR3 reads TGTGCCACCAGTGATTTGGGAGGTAATCAGCCCCAGCATTTT. The encoded protein is CATSDLGGNQPQHF.

This chain joins TRBV29-1 and TRBJ2-3; 7 positions match TRBD1. The V and J ends lost 1 base and 4 bases, in that order; junction bases with no gene match: 2. CDR1 SQVTM and CDR2 ANQGSEA come from the germline V gene. The CDR3 contains 13 residues. The CDR3: CSVEVGGPDTQYF. CDR3 nucleotides: TGCAGCGTTGAAGTAGGGGGCCCAGATACGCAGTATTTT.

The chain combines TRBV3-1 with TRBJ1-3; D is uncertain. CDR1 is LGHDT, CDR2 YNNKEL, per germline (reference sequence). CDR3 length: 13 residues. V was shortened by 4 bases and J by 1 base, with 5 bases between the two germline ends. CDR3 residues: CASSLRSGNTIYF. The CDR3 DNA follows: TGTGCCAGCAGCCTCAGGTCTGGAAACACCATATATTTT.

Concerning this clonotype itself: It may be a read error: a sequence one base away is much more abundant. Since the CDR3 does not end with the conserved phenylalanine or tryptophan, this likely comes from a read error. J is TRBJ2-1 and V is TRBV12-3 or TRBV12-4, with a tentative D call TRBD2 (6 bases). Trimming cost V 4 bases and J 6 bases, with 16 bases left between them. This CDR3 comprises 15 residues. The CDR3 protein is CASSSAETRPNEQFS. The CDR3 DNA sequence: TGTGCCAGCAGTTCGGCCGAGACTAGGCCCAATGAGCAGTTCTCC.

This clonotype was counted at least ten times. CDR3 sequence (DNA): TGTGCCAGCAGCTTCAACTCGCCTAGCACAGATACGCAGTATTTT. As protein: CASSFNSPSTDTQYF. The J gene is TRBJ2-3, the V gene TRBV5-6; D ambiguous. This CDR3 has 15 residues. V was cut by 2 bases and J by 0 bases, with 10 bases left in between. Per the germline V gene, CDR1 is SGHDT and CDR2 is YYEEEE. The variable domain in full, with the rest retrieved from reference TRBV5-6 and TRBJ2-3, is DAGVTQSPTHLIKTRGQQVTLRCSPKSGHDTVSWYQQALGQGPQFIFQYYEEEERQRGNFPDRFSGHQFPNYSSELNVNALLLGDSALYLCASSFNSPSTDTQYFGPGTRLTVL.

This sequence joins TRBV10-3 and TRBJ2-1, with 11 bases aligning to TRBD2. CDR1 is ENHRY and CDR2 is SYGVKD in the germline V gene. Trimming removed 0 bases from V and 4 bases from J; junction bases left unmatched: 2. The CDR3 sequence is 16 residues long. The CDR3 DNA reads TGTGCCATCAGTGAGTCGACTAGCGGGGTATACAATGAGCAGTTCTTC. Encoded protein: CAISESTSGVYNEQFF.

This clonotype was observed at least ten times. The CDR3 loop is CATSRTGKVDRNTIYF. CDR3 nucleotides: TGTGCCACCAGCAGGACAGGGAAGGTTGATAGAAACACCATATATTTT. The chain employs TRBV15 and TRBJ1-3; 7 nucleotides match TRBD1. CDR1 LNHNV and CDR2 YYDKDF come from the germline V gene (reference sequence). The CDR3 length is 16 residues. The V segment lost 3 bases and the J segment 5 bases; nucleotides outside the gene matches: 10.

This clonotype was observed a handful of times. The rearrangement uses TRBV2 and TRBJ2-7, with D perhaps being TRBD1 or TRBD2 (5 bases each). The CDR3 contains 13 residues. With 4 bases removed from V and 3 bases from J, the gap between germline ends came to 10 bases. CDR1 and CDR2 (germline): SNHLY, FYNNEI. Here the CDR3 reads CASSVEGFYEQYF. The CDR3 region has the DNA TGTGCCAGCAGTGTAGAGGGGTTCTACGAGCAGTACTTC.

This clonotype was detected a few times. The chain carries TRBV24-1 and TRBJ2-5; 8 bases map to TRBD1. The length of the CDR3 is 16 residues. Germline CDR1 and CDR2: KGHDR and SFDVKD. The trim removed 5 bases at V and 3 bases at J, leaving 10 bases unmatched. CDR3 sequence: CATSGMSNRGKETQYF. CDR3 bases: TGTGCCACCAGTGGGATGTCAAACAGGGGGAAAGAGACCCAGTACTTC.

As to this clonotype: It may be a read error: a sequence one base away is much more abundant. The chain has TRBV5-1 and TRBJ2-1, with TRBD2 matching over 13 bases. There are 16 residues in the CDR3. V shed 4 bases and J 7 bases; nucleotides not matched to a gene: 8. Germline V CDR1 and CDR2: SGHRS, YFSETQ. The CDR3 region is CASSLIGTSGNNEQFF. The CDR3 region has the DNA TGCGCCAGCAGCCTCATTGGGACTAGCGGGAATAATGAGCAGTTCTTC.

This clonotype has a count of ten or more. The chain carries TRBV19 and TRBJ1-2; 7 nucleotides agree with TRBD1. The CDR3 contains 14 residues. Unmatched junction bases numbered 14, after V lost 10 bases and J lost 6 bases. Germline lookup yields CDR1 LNHDA and CDR2 SQIVND (reference sequence). CDR3 in amino acids: CATSSFQGVDGYTF. CDR3 DNA: TGTGCCACCTCGTCGTTTCAGGGGGTGGATGGCTACACCTTC.

J is TRBJ2-5 and V is TRBV5-1; 9 nucleotides agree with TRBD1. V gave up 4 bases and J gave up 5 bases; unmatched junction bases: 12. The CDR3 contains 16 residues. The V gene's germline CDR1 is SGHRS and CDR2 YFSETQ. The CDR3 spells CASSPPQGAGGETQYF. DNA of the CDR3: TGCGCCAGCAGCCCTCCACAGGGGGCTGGTGGGGAGACCCAGTACTTC.

V is TRBV28 and J is TRBJ2-7; a possible D gene is TRBD1 (6 bases). Germline V gene lookup returns CDR1 MDHEN and CDR2 SYDVKM. The V end was cut by 4 bases, the J end by 6 bases, with 10 bases between. The CDR3 extends over 12 amino acids. The CDR3 loop reads CASSWGRTEQYF. Written as DNA, the CDR3 is TGTGCCAGCAGTTGGGGGCGGACCGAGCAGTACTTC.

This clonotype was counted ten times or more. This chain links TRBV7-2 with TRBJ1-6; D is undetermined. This CDR3 has 13 amino acids. Between the trimmed V and J ends, which lost 0 bases and 14 bases, there was a span of 11 bases. CDR1 is SGHTA, CDR2 FQGNSA, per germline. This CDR3 is CASSLAQEATLHF. The CDR3 DNA follows: TGTGCCAGCAGCTTAGCGCAGGAAGCCACCCTCCACTTT.

V and J are TRBV20-1 and TRBJ2-3; TRBD1 might be the D (6 bases). Germline values: CDR1 DFQATT, CDR2 SNEGSKA (reference sequence). This CDR3 contains 15 residues. Deletions cut 3 bases from V and 3 bases from J, with 16 bases between. The CDR3 spells CSARSARGLTDTQYF. The CDR3 region has the DNA TGCAGTGCTAGGTCGGCCAGGGGTTTAACAGATACGCAGTATTTT.

The rearrangement joins TRBV6-1 to TRBJ2-7, with D possibly TRBD1 on 5 matching bases. CDR3 size: 13 residues. CDR1 MNHNS and CDR2 SASEGT come from the germline V gene. V gave up 8 bases and J gave up 3 bases, with 14 bases separating them. The CDR3 protein is CASLDRGRYEQYF. CDR3 coding DNA: TGTGCCAGCTTAGACAGAGGACGCTACGAGCAGTACTTC.

The gene calls are TRBV10-2 and TRBJ2-7; 10 bases are a match to TRBD1. With V trimmed by 8 bases and J by 2 bases, 9 bases remained unmatched. This CDR3 contains 15 residues. Per germline, CDR1 WSHSY and CDR2 SAAADI. CDR3 sequence: CASGPDRGAPYEQYF. As DNA, the CDR3 is TGCGCCAGCGGCCCGGACAGGGGGGCCCCCTACGAGCAGTACTTC.

A note on this clonotype: A much larger clonotype is one base distant, so this may be a read error. Because it lacks the conserved phenylalanine or tryptophan at the end, this CDR3 is likely a read error. The chain couples TRBV11-2 to TRBJ2-2, with D unclear. V gave up 7 bases and J gave up 4 bases, with 16 bases separating them. This CDR3 is built from 15 residues. Germline V gene sequence: CDR1 SGHAT, CDR2 FQNNGV. The CDR3 is CASTLMVRATGELFL. CDR3 bases: TGTGCCAGCACCCTCATGGTCCGGGCCACCGGGGAGCTGTTTCTT.